Each of the 3 T cell receptor beta chains below was sequenced from the same sample in a study of PD-L1 blockade in urothelial cancer. TCRdb's table, derived via immunoSEQ multiplex PCR, lists solely in-frame clones and lacks some. The profile covers some 120,000 clones, with more than 75% appearing a single time and 2% to 3% taken by the ten largest. Time point described: peripheral blood 6 weeks after treatment start. The sequencing used PBMCs, collected around atezolizumab (anti-PD-L1) treatment. The receptors stem from a man aged 50-59 years with urothelial cancer.

The J gene is TRBJ1-1, the V gene TRBV18; unclear D gene. CDR3 length equals 13 residues. The germline V gene encodes CDR1 KGHSH and CDR2 LQKENI. The germline V and J ends were trimmed by 3 bases and 0 bases, with 5 bases remaining between them. This chain's CDR3 is CASSPRVNTEAFF. CDR3 bases: TGTGCCAGCTCACCTCGCGTGAACACTGAAGCTTTCTTT.

The chain is built from TRBV7-9 and TRBJ2-1; 11 nucleotides align to TRBD2. Trimming removed 7 bases from V and 0 bases from J; junction bases left unmatched: 11. This CDR3 has 18 amino acids. The germline V gene has CDR1 SEHNR and CDR2 FQNEAQ (reference sequence). CDR3 nucleotide sequence: TGTGCCAGCACCTCGGGGGGACTAGCGGTCGTCTCCTACAATGAGCAGTTCTTC. Amino acid sequence: CASTSGGLAVVSYNEQFF.

The chain uses TRBV28 and TRBJ1-4, with no clear D. V lost 4 bases to trimming and J lost 0 bases, with 9 bases between them. Looked up from germline, CDR1 is MDHEN and CDR2 is SYDVKM. The CDR3 is 15 residues long. As DNA, the CDR3 is TGTGCCAGCAGTTATATACAAGCAACTAATGAAAAACTGTTTTTT. It encodes CASSYIQATNEKLFF.